The 20 T cell receptor beta chains presented below share a single source sample, sequenced in a study of post-analysis software for immune sequencing data. Study findings and constraints: Five or six TRBV segments were more frequent in patients than controls; TRBV5-6, TRBV5-1 and TRBV20-1 belonged to this group.

These receptors lack a known antigen. Built from TCR beta cDNA, the libraries had unique molecular identifiers in them. TCRdb passed the PCR reads through MiXCR, listing each CDR3 protein once. In the table there are approximately 460,000 distinct CDR3 sequences, approximately 45% of which are singletons. Specimen: blood. The origin of the receptors is a girl aged 10 to 17 with multiple sclerosis.

The chain links TRBV29-1 to TRBJ2-5; TRBD1 matches 8 bases. V shed 2 bases and J 4 bases; nucleotides not matched to a gene: 6. From germline, CDR1 is SQVTM and CDR2 ANQGSEA. The CDR3 is 14 residues long. The CDR3 reads CSVEPGTGRETQYF. The DNA of the CDR3 is TGCAGCGTTGAACCGGGGACAGGAAGAGAGACCCAGTACTTC. Full variable domain (outside the CDR3, taken from reference TRBV29-1 and TRBJ2-5): SAVISQKPSRDICQRGTSLTIQCQVDSQVTMMFWYRQQPGQSLTLIATANQGSEATYESGFVIDKFPISRPNLTFSTLTVSNMSPEDSSIYLCSVEPGTGRETQYFGPGTRLLVL.

This clonotype has more than one count but fewer than ten. The chain links TRBV4-3 to TRBJ2-1, with TRBD2 identical over 10 bases. Germline-derived CDR1 and CDR2 are LGHNA and YSLEER. The ends lost 1 base at V and 13 bases at J; junction bases unmatched: 16. This CDR3 is built from 17 residues. The CDR3 loop is CASSQVPLLAGALPQFF. As DNA, the CDR3 is TGCGCCAGCAGCCAAGTCCCTCTTCTAGCGGGAGCACTCCCCCAGTTCTTC.

This clonotype was seen a single time. The chain uses TRBV6-5 and TRBJ1-6; no clear D. The V gene's germline CDR1 is MNHEY and CDR2 SVGAGI. Trimming cost V 7 bases and J 7 bases, with 8 bases left between them. The CDR3 has 12 residues. The CDR3 spells CASNKQNSPLHF. The CDR3, as DNA: TGTGCCAGCAATAAACAGAATTCACCCCTCCACTTT.

V usage is TRBV5-1 and J usage is TRBJ2-2; D gene ambiguous. This CDR3 contains 14 residues. The V end lost 4 bases, the J end lost 6 bases, and 13 bases lay between the germline ends. CDR1 SGHRS and CDR2 YFSETQ come from the germline V gene. DNA of the CDR3: TGCGCCAGCAGCAAGGGCCCTACCCCCGGGGAGCTGTTTTTT. This gives the protein CASSKGPTPGELFF. Complete variable domain (other parts from reference TRBV5-1 and TRBJ2-2): KAGVTQTPRYLIKTRGQQVTLSCSPISGHRSVSWYQQTPGQGLQFLFEYFSETQRNKGNFPGRFSGRQFSNSRSEMNVSTLELGDSALYLCASSKGPTPGELFFGEGSRLTVL.

The V gene is TRBV7-9, the J gene TRBJ1-1; D is unresolved. The CDR3 is made up of 17 amino acids. CDR1 and CDR2 (germline): SEHNR, FQNEAQ (reference sequence). Trimming took off 7 bases at V and 1 base at J, with 22 bases between the two ends. As DNA, the CDR3 is TGTGCCAGCACCCCCCGCTTAGGCAGGACGGGGAACACTGAAGCTTTCTTT. Translating it yields CASTPRLGRTGNTEAFF.

The chain uses TRBV4-3 and TRBJ1-6; D is unclear. This CDR3 spans 16 amino acids. V gave up 0 bases and J gave up 5 bases, with 11 bases separating them. CDR1 LGHNA and CDR2 YSLEER come from the germline V gene. The CDR3: CASSQDRVLDNSPLHF. CDR3 sequence (DNA): TGCGCCAGCAGCCAAGATAGGGTTTTGGATAATTCACCCCTCCACTTT.

There are a few counts of this clonotype. The V and J genes are TRBV20-1 and TRBJ2-7; D not resolved. The V and J ends lost 3 bases and 2 bases respectively, with 14 bases between them. Per the germline V gene, CDR1 is DFQATT and CDR2 is SNEGSKA (reference sequence). The CDR3 extends over 14 amino acids. In nucleotides, the CDR3 is TGCAGTGCTAGTTCGGGTTTCTCCCCCTACGAGCAGTACTTC. Translated, it gives CSASSGFSPYEQYF.

The rearrangement uses TRBV20-1 and TRBJ1-4; D uncertain. CDR3 length equals 13 residues. Germline values: CDR1 DFQATT, CDR2 SNEGSKA (reference sequence). The V gene lost 0 bases and the J gene lost 1 base, with 3 bases spanning the gap. CDR3 coding DNA: TGCAGTGCTAGAGATCGAACTAATGAAAAACTGTTTTTT. Translation gives CSARDRTNEKLFF.

This clonotype has a handful of counts. The J gene is TRBJ2-1, the V gene TRBV28; 12 bases fit TRBD2. Looked up from germline, CDR1 is MDHEN and CDR2 is SYDVKM. CDR3 length: 14 amino acids. Trimming removed 7 bases from V and 5 bases from J; junction bases left unmatched: 3. The CDR3 here is CASKRTSGDNEQFF. DNA for the CDR3: TGTGCCAGCAAAAGGACTAGCGGGGACAATGAGCAGTTCTTC.

The genes are TRBV5-8 and TRBJ2-5, with D unclear. The CDR3 contains 12 residues. Germline values: CDR1 SGHTS, CDR2 YDEGEE. V lost 3 bases to trimming and J lost 11 bases, with 14 bases between them. The CDR3 DNA is TGTGCCAGCAGCTACGGACCGTTGGAGCAGTACTTC. It translates to CASSYGPLEQYF.

This clonotype was counted a few times. V is TRBV6-4 and J is TRBJ2-6, with D unresolved. Germline lookup yields CDR1 MRHNA and CDR2 SNTAGT. The CDR3 runs 15 residues. Trimming removed 0 bases from V and 0 bases from J, with 3 bases in between. The CDR3 DNA reads TGTGCCAGCAGTGACTCGAGCTCTGGGGCCAACGTCCTGACTTTC. Protein: CASSDSSSGANVLTF.

J is TRBJ2-7 and V is TRBV27; D is perhaps TRBD1 (5 bases). CDR3 length: 16 amino acids. CDR1 and CDR2 from the germline V gene are MNHEY and SMNVEV (reference sequence). V was clipped by 2 bases and J by 7 bases, with 21 bases between them. CDR3 DNA sequence: TGTGCCAGCAGTTTAAAGGGTCAGGGAACCACCCGGGAGCAGTACTTC. Protein sequence: CASSLKGQGTTREQYF.

The chain couples TRBV7-3 to TRBJ2-1; 14 nucleotides agree with TRBD2. Germline assignment: CDR1 SGHTA and CDR2 FQGTGA. The CDR3 covers 18 residues. With V trimmed by 5 bases and J by 8 bases, 14 bases remained unmatched. CDR3 amino acids: CASSPTGPTSGRGDEQFF. DNA of the CDR3: TGTGCCAGCAGCCCAACCGGGCCGACTAGCGGGAGGGGGGATGAGCAGTTCTTC. Full variable domain (remainder filled in from reference TRBV7-3 and TRBJ2-1): GAGVSQTPSNKVTEKGKYVELRCDPISGHTALYWYRQSLGQGPEFLIYFQGTGAADDSGLPNDRFFAVRPEGSVSTLKIQRTERGDSAVYLCASSPTGPTSGRGDEQFFGPGTRLTVL.

The rearrangement links TRBV5-1 to TRBJ2-7; 7 bases line up with TRBD1. Germline assignment: CDR1 SGHRS and CDR2 YFSETQ. The V gene end was trimmed by 4 bases and the J gene end by 3 bases; junction bases not matched to a gene: 4. The CDR3 is made up of 13 amino acids. The DNA for the CDR3 is TGCGCCAGCAGCCAGGGACAGCTCTACGAGCAGTACTTC. Its protein is CASSQGQLYEQYF. Full variable domain (outside the CDR3, taken from reference TRBV5-1 and TRBJ2-7): KAGVTQTPRYLIKTRGQQVTLSCSPISGHRSVSWYQQTPGQGLQFLFEYFSETQRNKGNFPGRFSGRQFSNSRSEMNVSTLELGDSALYLCASSQGQLYEQYFGPGTRLTVT.

The chain carries TRBV6-2 or TRBV6-3 and TRBJ2-1; 9 nucleotides match TRBD2. J gave up 7 bases and V 8 bases, and 15 bases lay outside the gene matches. The CDR3 is made up of 16 amino acids. The V gene's germline CDR1 is MNHEY and CDR2 SVGEGT. CDR3 region: CASLRRGTSMVNEQFF. For the CDR3, the DNA is TGTGCCAGCCTCAGGCGGGGGACTAGCATGGTTAATGAGCAGTTCTTC.

This clonotype was seen only a few times. The gene calls are TRBV7-2 and TRBJ2-7, with D perhaps being TRBD1 or TRBD2 (5 bases each). Per germline, CDR1 SGHTA and CDR2 FQGNSA. The CDR3 contains 12 residues. The V end was cut by 8 bases, the J end by 2 bases, with 10 bases between. The CDR3 DNA reads as TGTGCCAGCTGGGACGGTGCCTACGAGCAGTACTTC. Protein product: CASWDGAYEQYF.

This clonotype was observed a handful of times. A single base separates this from a much larger clone, so it may be a read error. J is TRBJ2-7 and V is TRBV5-1; 10 positions match TRBD1. The CDR3 consists of 14 residues. Germline V lookup: CDR1 SGHRS, CDR2 YFSETQ. V trimming: 4 bases; J trimming: 8 bases; junction bases outside the gene matches: 9. In DNA form, the CDR3 reads TGCGCCAGCAGCGGGGGACAGGGGCCGAACAAGCAGTACTTC. Amino acids: CASSGGQGPNKQYF.

This clonotype appeared a few times. The gene calls are TRBV28 and TRBJ1-2; D remains unclear. The CDR3 has 12 amino acids. The V gene's germline CDR1 is MDHEN and CDR2 SYDVKM. Trimming removed 8 bases at V and 4 bases at J, with 11 bases between. The CDR3 bases are TGTGCCAGCCTGCGGATGTCCTATGGCTACACCTTC. Its protein is CASLRMSYGYTF.

This sequence joins TRBV5-1 and TRBJ2-1, with 7 bases aligning to TRBD2. The CDR3 is 15 residues long. V shed 4 bases, J shed 7 bases, and the junction held 11 bases outside the gene matches. CDR1 and CDR2 from the germline V gene are SGHRS and YFSETQ. The DNA for the CDR3 is TGCGCCAGCAGCCCGCTGGCGGGAGTGAGGAATGAGCAGTTCTTC. The encoded protein is CASSPLAGVRNEQFF.

This clonotype has only a few counts. The chain couples TRBV20-1 to TRBJ2-2; D is perhaps TRBD1 (6 bases). The germline V and J ends were trimmed by 0 bases and 6 bases, with 8 bases remaining between them. There are 13 residues in the CDR3. CDR1 and CDR2 (germline): DFQATT, SNEGSKA (reference sequence). For the CDR3, the DNA is TGCAGTGCTAGAGATGGGGGCGCCGGGGAGCTGTTTTTT. It codes for CSARDGGAGELFF.